This T cell receptor (beta chain) comes out of a study of blood T cell repertoires in COVID-19. In the study overall: T cells, B-cell-depleted T cells, or PBMCs supplied cDNA or gDNA.

This CDR3 contains 15 residues. Germline V gene data show CDR1 as LNHDA and CDR2 as SQIVND (reference sequence). After removal of 6 bases from V and 4 bases from J, the junction contained 10 bases not matched to a gene. Per the original methods: Amplified reference gene primers provided the basis for estimating nucleated cell counts. The table came from immunoSEQ multiplex PCR; TCRdb's copy has only in-frame clones and leaves some out. V and J calls and clone size are those listed in that table; D and trimming were worked out from the DNA. Of over 200,000 clones listed, approximately 90% are singletons.

The V gene is TRBV19, the J gene TRBJ2-3, with TRBD1 matching 7 bases. The source material was peripheral blood. The receptor's source is a woman aged 18-29 years who had recovered from COVID-19. The CDR3 protein is CASRQQGVIADTQYF. CDR3 coding DNA: TGTGCCAGTAGGCAGCAGGGGGTGATCGCAGATACGCAGTATTTT.